This T cell receptor (beta chain) emerged from a study of CD8+CD57+ T cells in acquired aplastic anemia. Overall study: Sorted CD4+ plus CD8+ cells gave DNA averaging about 3.2 ug. There were roughly 9.8 million reads, on average, for CD4+ cells from healthy donors. Study-level results: Any difference that existed in CD8+ Simpson's diversity between patients and controls was not significant. Both patients and controls carried the same twenty-nine CD8+ CDR3 sequences.

Genomic DNA templated the TCR beta VDJ and CDR3 profiling. TCRdb fed the reads into MiXCR, producing one record per CDR3 protein. The data show roughly 61,000 distinct CDR3 sequences, 50% to 70% seen once. The CDR3 runs to 18 residues. Germline V gene lookup returns CDR1 MRHNA and CDR2 SNTAGT. V was clipped by 0 bases and J by 4 bases, with 21 bases between them. This clonotype was seen at least ten times. Antigen: not known. The chain combines TRBV6-4 with TRBJ1-2, with TRBD1 as a possible D gene (6 bases). This receptor was obtained from a human donor in good health, serving as a control. The sample comprised sorted CD4+, CD8+, or CD8+CD57+ T cells (not recorded which) from PBMCs. The CDR3 loop is CASSDSASGAGMGYGYTF. CDR3 DNA: TGTGCCAGCAGTGACTCAGCATCGGGGGCAGGGATGGGCTATGGCTACACCTTC.